The T cell receptor (beta chain) under discussion was sequenced for a study of T-cell reconstitution after alpha-beta-depleted transplantation in children. General study results and limits: Newly produced T cells mostly accounted for T-cell counts and diversity one year post-transplant. Expanded graft clones numbering several hundred reportedly gave rise to alpha-beta T cells about two months after transplant.

This clonotype was observed a few times. Its specificity is not known. The TCRbeta library was prepared with unique molecular identifiers. Each CDR3 protein gets one entry after TCRdb re-called the PCR reads with MiXCR. The table includes more than 300,000 distinct CDR3 sequences, under 20% detected once. J gave up 0 bases and V 4 bases, and 12 bases lay outside the gene matches. The CDR3 spans 17 residues. Looked up from germline, CDR1 is SQVTM and CDR2 is ANQGSEA. The rearrangement uses TRBV29-1 and TRBJ2-1; TRBD2 matches 7 bases. The specimen was PBMCs, mostly from graft donor cells, collected 360 days after TCRalphabeta/CD19-depleted stem cell transplant. The clonotype originates from a male patient aged 2-15 years who had a stem cell transplant for acute lymphoblastic leukemia, so the T cells may come from the graft donor. This chain's CDR3 is CSVVGPQGGGSYNEQFF. The CDR3, as DNA: TGCAGCGTTGTCGGCCCCCAGGGCGGGGGCTCCTACAATGAGCAGTTCTTC.